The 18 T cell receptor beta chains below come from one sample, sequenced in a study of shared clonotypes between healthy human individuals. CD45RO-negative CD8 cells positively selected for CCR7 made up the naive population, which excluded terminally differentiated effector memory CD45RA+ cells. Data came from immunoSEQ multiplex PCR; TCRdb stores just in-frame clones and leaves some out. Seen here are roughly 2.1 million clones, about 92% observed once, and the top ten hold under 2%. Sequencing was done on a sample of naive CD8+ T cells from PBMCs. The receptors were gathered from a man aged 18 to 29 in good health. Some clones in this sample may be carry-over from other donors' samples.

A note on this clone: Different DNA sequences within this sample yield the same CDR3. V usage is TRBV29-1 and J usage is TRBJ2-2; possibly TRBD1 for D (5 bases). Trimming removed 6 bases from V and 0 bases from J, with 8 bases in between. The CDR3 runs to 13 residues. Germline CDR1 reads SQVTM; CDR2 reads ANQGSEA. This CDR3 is CSVLTANTGELFF. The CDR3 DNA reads TGCAGCGTCCTGACAGCGAACACCGGGGAGCTGTTTTTT.

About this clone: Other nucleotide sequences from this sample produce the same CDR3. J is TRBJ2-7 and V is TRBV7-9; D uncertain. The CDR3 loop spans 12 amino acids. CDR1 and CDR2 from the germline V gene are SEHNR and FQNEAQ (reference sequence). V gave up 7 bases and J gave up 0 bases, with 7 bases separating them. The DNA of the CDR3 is TGTGCCAGCACCGACCTCTCCTACGAGCAGTACTTC. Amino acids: CASTDLSYEQYF. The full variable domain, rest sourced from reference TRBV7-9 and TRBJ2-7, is DTGVSQNPRHKITKRGQNVTFRCDPISEHNRLYWYRQTLGQGPEFLTYFQNEAQLEKSRLLSDRFSAERPKGSFSTLEIQRTEQGDSAMYLCASTDLSYEQYFGPGTRLTVT.

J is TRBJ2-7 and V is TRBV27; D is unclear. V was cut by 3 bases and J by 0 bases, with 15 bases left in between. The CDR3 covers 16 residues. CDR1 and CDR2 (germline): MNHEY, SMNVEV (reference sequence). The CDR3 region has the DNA TGTGCCAGCAGTTTGGCCGCCACCTCCAGCTCCTACGAGCAGTACTTC. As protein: CASSLAATSSSYEQYF.

CDR3 amino acids: CASGVWPGGTQYF. As DNA, the CDR3 is TGTGCCAGCGGGGTCTGGCCCGGGGGGACCCAGTACTTC. The chain carries TRBV27 and TRBJ2-5; D possibly corresponds to TRBD2 (6 bases). This CDR3 contains 13 residues. Germline CDR1 is MNHEY and CDR2 is SMNVEV (reference sequence). The ends were cut back, 8 bases at V and 7 bases at J, with 17 bases in the middle.

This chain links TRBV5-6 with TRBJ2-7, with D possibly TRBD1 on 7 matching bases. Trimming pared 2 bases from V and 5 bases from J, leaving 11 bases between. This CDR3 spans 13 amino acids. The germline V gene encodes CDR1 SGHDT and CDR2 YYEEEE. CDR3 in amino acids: CASSFGRGDEQYF. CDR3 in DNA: TGTGCCAGCAGCTTCGGCAGGGGGGACGAGCAGTACTTC.

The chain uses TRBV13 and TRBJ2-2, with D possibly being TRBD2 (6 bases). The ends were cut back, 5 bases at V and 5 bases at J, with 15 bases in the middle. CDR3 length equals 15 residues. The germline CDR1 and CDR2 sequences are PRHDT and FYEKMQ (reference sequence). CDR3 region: CASSPRPGGTGELFF. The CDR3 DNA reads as TGTGCCAGCAGCCCCCGGCCCGGAGGGACCGGGGAGCTGTTTTTT.

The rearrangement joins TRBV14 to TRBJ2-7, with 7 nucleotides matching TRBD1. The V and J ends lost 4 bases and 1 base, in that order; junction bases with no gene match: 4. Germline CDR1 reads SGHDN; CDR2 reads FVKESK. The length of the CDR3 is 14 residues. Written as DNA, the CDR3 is TGTGCCAGCAGCCTTCACAGGGGTTCCTACGAGCAGTACTTC. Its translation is CASSLHRGSYEQYF.

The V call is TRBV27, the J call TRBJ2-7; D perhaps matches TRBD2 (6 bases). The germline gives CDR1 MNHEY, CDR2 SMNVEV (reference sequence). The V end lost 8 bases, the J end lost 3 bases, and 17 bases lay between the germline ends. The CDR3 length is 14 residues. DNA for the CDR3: TGTGCCAGCCGCAGGACTACCCAATTCTACGAGCAGTACTTC. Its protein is CASRRTTQFYEQYF.

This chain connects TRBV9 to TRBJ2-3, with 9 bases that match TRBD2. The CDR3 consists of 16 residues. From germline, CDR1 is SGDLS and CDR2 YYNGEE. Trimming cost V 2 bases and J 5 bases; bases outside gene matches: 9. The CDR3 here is CASSVSVAGAEDTQYF. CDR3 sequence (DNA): TGTGCCAGCAGCGTCTCCGTAGCGGGAGCGGAAGATACGCAGTATTTT.

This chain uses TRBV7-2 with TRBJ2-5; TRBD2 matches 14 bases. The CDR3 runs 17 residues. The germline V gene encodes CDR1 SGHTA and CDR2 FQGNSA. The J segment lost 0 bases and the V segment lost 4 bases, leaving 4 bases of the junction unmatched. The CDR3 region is CASSSRLAGGYQETQYF. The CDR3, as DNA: TGTGCCAGCAGCTCCCGACTAGCGGGGGGGTACCAAGAGACCCAGTACTTC.

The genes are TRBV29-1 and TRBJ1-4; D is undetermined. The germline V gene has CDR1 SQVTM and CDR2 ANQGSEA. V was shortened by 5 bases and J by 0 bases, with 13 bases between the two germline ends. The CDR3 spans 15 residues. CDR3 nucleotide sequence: TGCAGCGTTAGTGGAACACGGTCAACTAATGAAAAACTGTTTTTT. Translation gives CSVSGTRSTNEKLFF.

The chain's CDR3 is CAISESSSSEAFF. For the CDR3, the DNA is TGTGCCATCAGTGAGTCATCGAGCTCTGAAGCTTTCTTT. The chain uses TRBV10-3 and TRBJ1-1; D ambiguous. The germline V gene encodes CDR1 ENHRY and CDR2 SYGVKD. The length of the CDR3 is 13 residues. The V end lost 0 bases, the J end lost 6 bases, and 8 bases lay between the germline ends.

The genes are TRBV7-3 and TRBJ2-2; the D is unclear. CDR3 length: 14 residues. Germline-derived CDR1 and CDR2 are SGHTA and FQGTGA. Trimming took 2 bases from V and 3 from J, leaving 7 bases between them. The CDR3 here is CASSLGVDTGELFF. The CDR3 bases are TGTGCCAGCAGCTTAGGGGTCGACACCGGGGAGCTGTTTTTT.

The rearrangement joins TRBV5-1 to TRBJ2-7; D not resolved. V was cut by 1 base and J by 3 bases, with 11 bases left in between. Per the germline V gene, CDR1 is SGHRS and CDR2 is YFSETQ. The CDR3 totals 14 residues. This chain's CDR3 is CASSLIVSHYEQYF. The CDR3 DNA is TGCGCCAGCAGCTTGATTGTTTCACACTACGAGCAGTACTTC.

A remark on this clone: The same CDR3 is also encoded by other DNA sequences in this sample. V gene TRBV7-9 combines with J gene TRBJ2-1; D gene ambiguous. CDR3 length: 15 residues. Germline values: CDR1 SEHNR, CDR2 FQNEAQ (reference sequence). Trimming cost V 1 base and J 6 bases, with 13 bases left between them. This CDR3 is CASSLGGAPRNEQFF. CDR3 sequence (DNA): TGTGCCAGCAGCTTAGGAGGCGCCCCTCGCAATGAGCAGTTCTTC.

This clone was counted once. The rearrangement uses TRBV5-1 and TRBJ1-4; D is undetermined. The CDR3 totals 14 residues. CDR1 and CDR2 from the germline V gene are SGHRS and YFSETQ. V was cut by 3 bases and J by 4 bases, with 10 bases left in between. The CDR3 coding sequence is TGCGCCAGCAGCTCGGGAATCCATAATGAAAAACTGTTTTTT. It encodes CASSSGIHNEKLFF. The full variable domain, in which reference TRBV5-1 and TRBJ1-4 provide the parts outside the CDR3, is KAGVTQTPRYLIKTRGQQVTLSCSPISGHRSVSWYQQTPGQGLQFLFEYFSETQRNKGNFPGRFSGRQFSNSRSEMNVSTLELGDSALYLCASSSGIHNEKLFFGSGTQLSVL.

The CDR3 sequence is CASSSGTGFEKLFF. CDR3 DNA sequence: TGTGCCAGCAGCTCCGGGACAGGGTTTGAAAAACTGTTTTTT. The chain carries TRBV5-6 and TRBJ1-4; 9 nucleotides align to TRBD1. V gave up 3 bases and J gave up 7 bases; unmatched junction bases: 4. Germline CDR1 and CDR2: SGHDT and YYEEEE. This CDR3 has 14 residues.

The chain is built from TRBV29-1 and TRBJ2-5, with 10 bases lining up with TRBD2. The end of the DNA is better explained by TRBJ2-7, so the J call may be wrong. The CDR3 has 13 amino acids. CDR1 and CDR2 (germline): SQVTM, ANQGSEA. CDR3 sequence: CSVVSGRAYEQYF. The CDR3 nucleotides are TGCAGCGTTGTAAGCGGGAGGGCCTACGAGCAGTACTTC.